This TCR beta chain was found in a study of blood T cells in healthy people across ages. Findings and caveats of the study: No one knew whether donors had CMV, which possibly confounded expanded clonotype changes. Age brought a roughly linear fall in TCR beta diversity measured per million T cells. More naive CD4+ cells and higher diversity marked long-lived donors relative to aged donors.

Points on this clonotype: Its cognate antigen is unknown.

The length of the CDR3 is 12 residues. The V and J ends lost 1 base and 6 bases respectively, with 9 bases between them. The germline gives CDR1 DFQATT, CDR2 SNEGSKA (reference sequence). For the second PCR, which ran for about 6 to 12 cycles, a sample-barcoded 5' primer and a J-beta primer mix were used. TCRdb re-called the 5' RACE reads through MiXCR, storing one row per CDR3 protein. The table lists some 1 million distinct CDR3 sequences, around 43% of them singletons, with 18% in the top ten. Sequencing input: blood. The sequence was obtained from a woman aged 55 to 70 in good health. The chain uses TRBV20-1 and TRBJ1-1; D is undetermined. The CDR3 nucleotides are TGCAGTGCTAGAGGGAGTAGTCCTGAAGCTTTCTTT. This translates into CSARGSSPEAFF.